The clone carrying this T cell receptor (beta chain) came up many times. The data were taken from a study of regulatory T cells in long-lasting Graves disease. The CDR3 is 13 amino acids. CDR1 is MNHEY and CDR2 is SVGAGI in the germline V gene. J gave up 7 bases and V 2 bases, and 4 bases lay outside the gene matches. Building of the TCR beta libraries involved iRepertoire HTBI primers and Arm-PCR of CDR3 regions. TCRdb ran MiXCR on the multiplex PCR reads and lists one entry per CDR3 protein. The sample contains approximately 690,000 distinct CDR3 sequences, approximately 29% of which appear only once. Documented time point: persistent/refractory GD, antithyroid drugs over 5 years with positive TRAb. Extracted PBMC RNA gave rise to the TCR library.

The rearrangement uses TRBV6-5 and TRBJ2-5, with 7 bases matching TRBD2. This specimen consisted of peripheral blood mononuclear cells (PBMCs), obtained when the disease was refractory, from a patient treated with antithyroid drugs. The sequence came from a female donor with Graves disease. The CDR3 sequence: CASSYRGEATQYF. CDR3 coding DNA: TGTGCCAGCAGTTACCGGGGGGAAGCGACCCAGTACTTC.